In its sample, the clone carrying this TCR beta chain was seen many times. Its target is not known. The source of the sample is a study of T cells in Graves' hyperthyroidism and ophthalmopathy. The V gene lost 2 bases and the J gene lost 3 bases, with 10 bases spanning the gap. The CDR3 has 14 residues. The germline gives CDR1 MNHNS, CDR2 SASEGT. There were TCR beta CDR3 regions amplified from RNA transcripts. The HTBI set primed first-round TCR CDR3 RT-PCR. TCRdb ran MiXCR on the multiplex PCR reads and lists one entry per CDR3 protein. The sample records a few hundred thousand distinct CDR3 sequences, about an eighth being singletons. Fresh peripheral blood, under 11 ml, yielded the PBMCs. Broader study findings: Most thyroid-expanded clonotypes above 0.001 were also found in blood.

Source material: blood. The sequence was collected from a woman aged 18-35 years with Graves' hyperthyroidism. The J gene is TRBJ1-2, the V gene TRBV6-1; D is possibly TRBD1 (5 bases). CDR3 amino acids: CASSEIGGDYGYTF. In DNA, the CDR3 is TGTGCCAGCAGTGAAATCGGGGGTGACTATGGCTACACCTTC.